Following are 23 T cell receptor beta chains from one sample sequenced in a study of regulatory T cells in long-lasting Graves disease. Time point in this sample: persistent/refractory GD, antithyroid drugs over 5 years with positive TRAb. Scientists built the TCR library using RNA that was extracted from PBMCs. Library construction for TCR beta used iRepertoire HTBI primers and Arm-PCR of CDR3 regions. TCRdb reprocessed the multiplex PCR reads with MiXCR, giving one entry per CDR3 protein. The table records 300,000 to 350,000 distinct CDR3 sequences, around a fifth of them present only once. Specimen: peripheral blood mononuclear cells (PBMCs), collected when the disease was refractory, from a patient treated with antithyroid drugs. These TCRs come from a female donor with Graves disease.

This clonotype was observed a handful of times. The chain carries TRBV28 and TRBJ2-4; TRBD2 aligns across 7 bases. The CDR3 extends over 16 amino acids. V was pared by 6 bases and J by 4 bases, with 12 bases of the junction left unmatched. In germline, CDR1 is MDHEN, CDR2 SYDVKM. DNA of the CDR3: TGTGCCAGCAGACCCAAATGGACTAGGTATAAAAACATTCAGTACTTC. Its protein product is CASRPKWTRYKNIQYF.

This clonotype was seen ten or more times. This sequence joins TRBV12-3 or TRBV12-4 and TRBJ2-7; D may be TRBD1 or TRBD2 (5 bases each). The CDR3 extends over 16 amino acids. Between the trimmed V and J ends, which lost 6 bases and 4 bases, there was a span of 22 bases. CDR3 nucleotide sequence: TGTGCCAGCAGCCCGGGGCTGGGGCGTCAAGCGTACGAGCAGTACTTC. Amino acid sequence: CASSPGLGRQAYEQYF.

The chain's CDR3 is CASSLRHRDRAFEQHF. CDR3 nucleotide sequence: TGTGCCAGCAGCTTGCGGCACCGGGACAGGGCTTTTGAACAGCATTTT. The V and J genes are TRBV7-3 and TRBJ1-5; TRBD1 matches 9 bases. Germline CDR1 SGHTA, CDR2 FQGTGA. V shed 3 bases, J shed 13 bases, and the junction held 16 bases outside the gene matches. The CDR3 loop spans 16 amino acids. The whole variable domain, filled in from reference TRBV7-3 and TRBJ1-5, reads GAGVSQTPSNKVTEKGKYVELRCDPISGHTALYWYRQSLGQGPEFLIYFQGTGAADDSGLPNDRFFAVRPEGSVSTLKIQRTERGDSAVYLCASSLRHRDRAFEQHFGDGTRLSIL.

A word on this clonotype: Since a much larger clone is just one base distant, this may be a read error. CDR3 amino acids: CASSSGTGADEQYF. The DNA of the CDR3 is TGTGCCAGCAGCTCCGGGACAGGGGCCGACGAGCAGTACTTC. The rearrangement uses TRBV5-1 and TRBJ2-7; 10 bases line up with TRBD1. CDR1 is SGHRS and CDR2 is YFSETQ in the germline V gene. This CDR3 comprises 14 residues.

This clonotype was recorded at least ten times. The chain has TRBV7-8 and TRBJ2-7, with TRBD1 as a possible D gene (5 bases). CDR1 and CDR2 (germline): SGHVS, FQNEAQ. Trimming removed 5 bases at V and 5 bases at J, with 13 bases between. The CDR3 covers 13 residues. The CDR3 reads CASSLQQGHEQYF. The CDR3 bases are TGTGCCAGCAGCCTACAGCAGGGCCACGAGCAGTACTTC.

Many counts were recorded for this clonotype. The rearrangement uses TRBV10-3 and TRBJ1-2; 8 positions match TRBD1. CDR1 ENHRY and CDR2 SYGVKD come from the germline V gene. This CDR3 has 17 amino acids. The junction had 9 bases not matched to a gene; V was cut back by 0 bases and J by 3 bases. CDR3 residues: CAISESPGQGIHYGYTF. Here the CDR3 DNA reads TGTGCCATCAGTGAGTCACCCGGACAGGGCATCCACTATGGCTACACCTTC.

The chain recombines TRBV7-2 with TRBJ2-7; unclear D gene. The CDR3 spans 16 residues. Trimming shortened V by 0 bases and J by 7 bases, and 19 bases separated the two germline ends. The germline V gene encodes CDR1 SGHTA and CDR2 FQGNSA. In nucleotides, the CDR3 is TGTGCCAGCAGCTTAGCGGTAGCAATAGGTGCGGATGAGCAGTACTTC. It yields the protein CASSLAVAIGADEQYF.

Ten or more counts support this clonotype. J is TRBJ1-1 and V is TRBV6-1, with D hard to call. Trimming cost V 4 bases and J 1 base, with 13 bases left between them. The CDR3 is 15 residues long. Germline CDR1 MNHNS, CDR2 SASEGT. CDR3 protein: CASSVGWVTNTEAFF. CDR3 nucleotide sequence: TGTGCCAGCAGTGTTGGTTGGGTCACGAACACTGAAGCTTTCTTT.

This clonotype showed up just a few times. The J gene is TRBJ1-5, the V gene TRBV6-2 or TRBV6-3; D not certain. The CDR3 length is 17 residues. V lost 5 bases, J lost 6 bases, and 23 bases lay in between. Germline V lookup: CDR1 MNHEY, CDR2 SVGEGT. This chain's CDR3 is CASSVAGERYRVQPQHF. In DNA, the CDR3 is TGTGCCAGCAGTGTTGCCGGGGAGCGATATCGGGTTCAGCCCCAGCATTTT.

The CDR3 nucleotides read TGTGCCAGCAGCCAAGATGTTCAGGGCGAGCAGTACTTC. This codes for CASSQDVQGEQYF. J is TRBJ2-5 and V is TRBV4-2, with D maybe TRBD1 (5 bases). Matching the DNA end better, TRBJ2-7 makes the J call doubtful. The CDR3 extends over 13 amino acids. Germline values: CDR1 LGHNA, CDR2 YNFKEQ.

This clonotype was counted at least ten times. The chain is built from TRBV7-8 and TRBJ2-4, with 8 bases aligning to TRBD1. The germline V gene encodes CDR1 SGHVS and CDR2 FQNEAQ. After removal of 3 bases from V and 6 bases from J, the junction contained 1 base not matched to a gene. The CDR3 runs 13 residues. The CDR3 region is CASSFDRGNIQYF. Written as DNA, the CDR3 is TGTGCCAGCAGCTTCGACAGGGGAAACATTCAGTACTTC.

This CDR3 reads CASSIGTGIKGTEAFF. The CDR3 coding sequence is TGTGCCAGTAGTATCGGGACAGGGATTAAGGGCACTGAAGCTTTCTTT. V gene TRBV19 combines with J gene TRBJ1-1; 9 bases map to TRBD1. J lost 4 bases, V lost 3 bases, and 9 bases had no gene match. This CDR3 comprises 16 residues. Per the germline V gene, CDR1 is LNHDA and CDR2 is SQIVND (reference sequence).

The chain couples TRBV7-2 to TRBJ2-3; the D gene is possibly TRBD1 (7 bases). Trimming left V 0 bases short and J 4 bases short, with 11 bases between. The CDR3 runs 15 residues. From germline, CDR1 is SGHTA and CDR2 FQGNSA. CDR3 region: CASSLAGGGADTQYF. CDR3 nucleotides: TGTGCCAGCAGCTTAGCCGGAGGGGGCGCAGATACGCAGTATTTT.

This clonotype occurred many times. This rearrangement joins TRBV6-5 to TRBJ1-4, with D hard to call. This CDR3 is built from 13 residues. Germline CDR1 and CDR2: MNHEY and SVGAGI. The V gene lost 2 bases and the J gene lost 4 bases, with 5 bases spanning the gap. For the CDR3, the DNA is TGTGCCAGCAGTTACAGGGTTAATGAAAAACTGTTTTTT. This codes for CASSYRVNEKLFF.

There are many counts of this clonotype. This chain uses TRBV20-1 with TRBJ2-7; a possible D gene is TRBD2 (6 bases). The CDR3 is 13 residues long. Trimming cost V 5 bases and J 4 bases, with 15 bases left between them. The germline CDR1 and CDR2 sequences are DFQATT and SNEGSKA (reference sequence). The CDR3 region is CSASFSGVYEQYF. The CDR3 DNA sequence: TGCAGTGCTTCCTTTAGCGGAGTGTACGAGCAGTACTTC.

This clonotype was detected many times. The chain recombines TRBV18 with TRBJ2-5; D might be TRBD1 or TRBD2, each matching 6 bases. The germline V and J ends were trimmed by 6 bases and 2 bases, with 10 bases remaining between them. The CDR3 spans 13 residues. Looked up from germline, CDR1 is KGHSH and CDR2 is LQKENI. CDR3 protein: CASSGGGQETQYF. In DNA, the CDR3 is TGTGCCAGCTCCGGAGGGGGGCAAGAGACCCAGTACTTC.

This clonotype was picked up a small number of times. The J gene is TRBJ1-1, the V gene TRBV18, with a tentative D call TRBD1 (5 bases). V lost 3 bases, J lost 1 base, and 12 bases lay in between. Looked up from germline, CDR1 is KGHSH and CDR2 is LQKENI. The CDR3 has 15 residues. CDR3 bases: TGTGCCAGCTCACCGTCGCGGAGGGGGAACACTGAAGCTTTCTTT. Amino acid sequence: CASSPSRRGNTEAFF.

The chain carries TRBV12-5 and TRBJ1-5, with D unclear. Germline CDR1 and CDR2: LGHNT and FRNRAP. This CDR3 contains 14 residues. V was trimmed by 5 bases and J by 6 bases, leaving 14 bases between them. CDR3 nucleotides: TGTGCTAGTGGTCCGATGGCGGGAACTCAGCCCCAGCATTTT. Translating it yields CASGPMAGTQPQHF.

The chain combines TRBV3-1 with TRBJ1-3; no reliable D call. The V and J ends lost 5 bases and 1 base respectively, with 12 bases between them. Germline CDR1 is LGHDT and CDR2 is YNNKEL (reference sequence). The CDR3 consists of 15 residues. CDR3 sequence: CASSSGPLSGNTIYF. As DNA, the CDR3 is TGTGCCAGCAGCTCGGGCCCCCTTTCTGGAAACACCATATATTTT.

J is TRBJ1-1 and V is TRBV4-3, with 10 bases lining up with TRBD1. Germline CDR1 is LGHNA and CDR2 is YSLEER. This CDR3 spans 12 amino acids. The ends lost 3 bases at V and 8 bases at J; junction bases unmatched: 0. The CDR3 sequence: CASSQDRGEAFF. The CDR3 region has the DNA TGCGCCAGCAGCCAGGACAGGGGGGAAGCTTTCTTT.

The chain links TRBV4-1 to TRBJ1-2; weak D call: TRBD1 (5 bases). The germline V gene encodes CDR1 MGHRA and CDR2 YSYEKL. The germline V and J ends were trimmed by 0 bases and 2 bases, with 13 bases remaining between them. This CDR3 is 16 amino acids long. CDR3 amino acids: CASSQEGAAANYGYTF. In DNA, the CDR3 is TGCGCCAGCAGCCAAGAAGGGGCAGCCGCGAACTATGGCTACACCTTC.

This clonotype was counted a few times. A much larger clone lies a single base off, so this may be a read error. Likely a read error: the CDR3 ends without its conserved phenylalanine or tryptophan. This chain uses TRBV20-1 with TRBJ1-2, with D unresolved. Germline CDR1 reads DFQATT; CDR2 reads SNEGSKA (reference sequence). V dropped 0 bases and J dropped 4 bases, with 9 bases sitting between them. This CDR3 comprises 13 residues. CDR3 in DNA: TGCAGTGCTAGAGATGGACGTACCTATGGCTACACCCTC. Protein product: CSARDGRTYGYTL.

On this clonotype: Possible read error: a much larger clone is one base away. This chain connects TRBV3-1 to TRBJ2-7; 13 bases are a match to TRBD2. Germline CDR1 and CDR2: LGHDT and YNNKEL (reference sequence). The CDR3 spans 16 residues. CDR3 amino acids: CTSSQGLAGASYEQYF. The CDR3 DNA reads TGTACCAGCAGCCAAGGACTAGCGGGAGCCTCCTACGAGCAGTACTTC.